Listed here are 27 T cell receptor beta chains from one sample, sequenced in a study of technical replicates of blood from a few donors. TCRdb keeps only in-frame clones here, not all; method: immunoSEQ multiplex PCR. The table includes 81,000 or so clones, 96% detected once. The sample was T cells isolated from PBMCs. Receptor source: a human donor in good health.

The chain joins TRBV28 to TRBJ2-7; no clear D gene. The CDR3 covers 11 residues. Trimming removed 8 bases at V and 7 bases at J, with 12 bases between. Germline CDR1 reads MDHEN; CDR2 reads SYDVKM. As DNA, the CDR3 is TGTGCCAGCGGGTATACGAGGGAGCAGTACTTC. Translation: CASGYTREQYF.

The chain recombines TRBV7-8 with TRBJ2-7, with 12 positions matching TRBD2. J lost 2 bases, V lost 5 bases, and 1 base had no gene match. Germline-derived CDR1 and CDR2 are SGHVS and FQNEAQ. The CDR3 consists of 14 residues. The DNA for the CDR3 is TGTGCCAGCAGCAGACTAGCGGGAGCCTACGAGCAGTACTTC. Amino acids: CASSRLAGAYEQYF. Full variable domain (remainder filled in from reference TRBV7-8 and TRBJ2-7): GAGVSQSPRYKVAKRGQDVALRCDPISGHVSLFWYQQALGQGPEFLTYFQNEAQLDKSGLPSDRFFAERPEGSVSTLKIQRTQQEDSAVYLCASSRLAGAYEQYFGPGTRLTVT.

The CDR3 reads CASSVRLQGANEKLFF. Here the CDR3 DNA reads TGTGCCAGCAGCGTCAGATTACAGGGGGCGAATGAAAAACTGTTTTTT. V is TRBV5-8 and J is TRBJ1-4; 9 positions match TRBD1. V gave up 4 bases and J gave up 5 bases; unmatched junction bases: 9. CDR1 SGHTS and CDR2 YDEGEE come from the germline V gene. This CDR3 region has 16 residues.

This chain connects TRBV11-3 to TRBJ2-5; a weak D match, TRBD2 (5 bases). This CDR3 has 16 amino acids. Trimming stripped 0 bases from V and 5 bases from J, with 16 bases between. Per germline, CDR1 SGHNT and CDR2 YENEEA. The CDR3 reads CASSLDWLALWETQYF. DNA of the CDR3: TGTGCCAGCAGCTTAGACTGGCTAGCTCTTTGGGAGACCCAGTACTTC.

This chain connects TRBV6-5 to TRBJ2-5; a possible D gene is TRBD1 (6 bases). The length of the CDR3 is 16 residues. Trimming removed 2 bases from V and 2 bases from J, with 15 bases in between. Germline values: CDR1 MNHEY, CDR2 SVGAGI. The CDR3 DNA sequence: TGTGCCAGCAGTTACGCATTGGCAGGGGATCAAGAGACCCAGTACTTC. Its protein is CASSYALAGDQETQYF.

The chain uses TRBV5-4 and TRBJ2-7, with no clear D. The V gene lost 3 bases and the J gene lost 4 bases, with 5 bases spanning the gap. CDR1 and CDR2 from the germline V gene are SGHNT and YYREEE (reference sequence). The CDR3 is 11 residues long. CDR3 in DNA: TGTGCCAGCAGCTCCTATTACGAGCAGTACTTC. It codes for CASSSYYEQYF.

The CDR3 here is CASSHRQGAGEETQYF. Written as DNA, the CDR3 is TGTGCCAGCAGTCACCGACAGGGGGCGGGAGAAGAGACCCAGTACTTC. The chain uses TRBV25-1 and TRBJ2-5; 10 nucleotides agree with TRBD1. Germline V CDR1 and CDR2: MGHDK, SYGVNS. Trimming took 5 bases from V and 3 from J; bases not matched to a gene: 9. The CDR3 totals 16 residues.

In its sample, this clone was seen once. The chain has TRBV4-1 and TRBJ1-4, with 7 bases matching TRBD1. V trimming: 3 bases; J trimming: 3 bases; junction bases outside the gene matches: 7. The CDR3 covers 16 residues. The germline V gene encodes CDR1 MGHRA and CDR2 YSYEKL. The DNA for the CDR3 is TGCGCCAGCAGCCAGCCCGGACAGGCGGCTAATGAAAAACTGTTTTTT. It translates to CASSQPGQAANEKLFF.

This chain joins TRBV10-3 and TRBJ1-1; D gene ambiguous. V shed 2 bases and J shed 5 bases, with 9 bases lying between them. The CDR3 loop spans 13 amino acids. Germline V CDR1 and CDR2: ENHRY, SYGVKD. CDR3 DNA sequence: TGTGCCATCAGTGAGCCTCCTAGAACTGAAGCTTTCTTT. Translation: CAISEPPRTEAFF.

The rearrangement uses TRBV28 and TRBJ1-2; no clear D gene. V shed 2 bases and J shed 7 bases, with 11 bases lying between them. This CDR3 has 13 residues. Germline V gene data show CDR1 as MDHEN and CDR2 as SYDVKM. The CDR3 sequence: CASSLPGGSGYTF. The DNA of the CDR3 is TGTGCCAGCAGTTTACCCGGAGGTTCTGGCTACACCTTC.

V and J are TRBV27 and TRBJ2-1; TRBD2 agrees at 7 bases. The ends lost 3 bases at V and 9 bases at J; junction bases unmatched: 2. Germline assignment: CDR1 MNHEY and CDR2 SMNVEV (reference sequence). CDR3 length: 12 residues. The CDR3 DNA sequence: TGTGCCAGCAGTTTCGGGAGGAGTGAGCAGTTCTTC. It is translated as CASSFGRSEQFF.

V usage is TRBV27 and J usage is TRBJ2-6; a weak D match, TRBD1 (6 bases). This CDR3 is 14 amino acids long. The germline V gene encodes CDR1 MNHEY and CDR2 SMNVEV (reference sequence). The ends were cut back, 10 bases at V and 0 bases at J, with 10 bases in the middle. The CDR3 region has the DNA TGTGCCACGAACAGGGTCTCTGGGGCCAACGTCCTGACTTTC. Its protein is CATNRVSGANVLTF. Combining the CDR3 with reference TRBV27 and TRBJ2-6 gives the whole variable domain EAQVTQNPRYLITVTGKKLTVTCSQNMNHEYMSWYRQDPGLGLRQIYYSMNVEVTDKGDVPEGYKVSRKEKRNFPLILESPSPNQTSLYFCATNRVSGANVLTFGAGSRLTVL.

V usage is TRBV5-6 and J usage is TRBJ2-1; TRBD2 matches at 10 bases. This CDR3 spans 19 amino acids. The V and J ends lost 4 bases and 0 bases, in that order; junction bases with no gene match: 13. Germline loops: CDR1 SGHDT, CDR2 YYEEEE. CDR3 region: CASSLLAGPGGSSYNEQFF. In nucleotides, the CDR3 is TGTGCCAGCAGCCTACTAGCGGGGCCGGGGGGGAGCTCCTACAATGAGCAGTTCTTC.

V is TRBV28 and J is TRBJ1-1; D remains unclear. The CDR3 sequence is 13 residues long. Germline V gives CDR1 MDHEN, CDR2 SYDVKM. V was clipped by 5 bases and J by 1 base, with 8 bases between them. CDR3 amino acids: CASSVTENTEAFF. The CDR3 DNA reads as TGTGCCAGCAGTGTTACAGAGAACACTGAAGCTTTCTTT.

The DNA of the CDR3 is TGTGCCACCAGCGCTAAGACAGGGTTCTATGGCTACACCTTC. It yields the protein CATSAKTGFYGYTF. The chain employs TRBV15 and TRBJ1-2, with 7 bases aligning to TRBD1. CDR3 length: 14 amino acids. V trimming: 5 bases; J trimming: 4 bases; junction bases outside the gene matches: 7. Germline V gene data show CDR1 as LNHNV and CDR2 as YYDKDF (reference sequence).

The chain has TRBV9 and TRBJ2-7, with D uncertain. The germline V gene has CDR1 SGDLS and CDR2 YYNGEE. CDR3 size: 13 residues. Trimming took 0 bases from V and 2 from J, leaving 6 bases between them. The CDR3 loop is CASSVGQTYEQYF. CDR3 DNA: TGTGCCAGCAGCGTAGGGCAAACCTACGAGCAGTACTTC.

The rearrangement joins TRBV29-1 to TRBJ2-7; D is perhaps TRBD1 (5 bases). Trimming stripped 7 bases from V and 2 bases from J, with 15 bases between. The CDR3 is 13 amino acids. CDR1 is SQVTM and CDR2 is ANQGSEA in the germline V gene. The CDR3 loop reads CSATQGYTYEQYF. CDR3 coding DNA: TGCAGCGCCACTCAGGGATACACCTACGAGCAGTACTTC.

This clone was counted a single time. The V call is TRBV10-1, the J call TRBJ2-7; TRBD2 aligns across 13 bases. Germline CDR1 WNHNN, CDR2 SYGVQD (reference sequence). V was pared by 5 bases and J by 2 bases, with 3 bases of the junction left unmatched. The CDR3 is 15 amino acids. The CDR3 nucleotides are TGCGCCAGCAGTAGACTAGCGGGAGGTGCCTACGAGCAGTACTTC. The encoded protein is CASSRLAGGAYEQYF.

This chain uses TRBV28 with TRBJ1-1; tentative D call: TRBD1 (5 bases). Germline V lookup: CDR1 MDHEN, CDR2 SYDVKM. V was shortened by 3 bases and J by 2 bases, with 10 bases between the two germline ends. This CDR3 spans 14 amino acids. CDR3 nucleotides: TGTGCCAGCAGTTTGGCTCAGGGCAACACTGAAGCTTTCTTT. Its protein is CASSLAQGNTEAFF.

The V gene is TRBV19, the J gene TRBJ1-5; D ambiguous. V lost 3 bases and J 4 bases, leaving 7 bases between the germline ends. Per germline, CDR1 LNHDA and CDR2 SQIVND (reference sequence). This CDR3 has 13 residues. The CDR3 DNA follows: TGTGCCAGTAGTATCAGTACAAATCAGCCCCAGCATTTT. It specifies CASSISTNQPQHF.

The rearrangement uses TRBV10-1 and TRBJ2-2, with D maybe TRBD2 (5 bases). The CDR3 spans 13 residues. The V gene's germline CDR1 is WNHNN and CDR2 SYGVQD (reference sequence). V was shortened by 9 bases and J by 4 bases, with 12 bases between the two germline ends. The CDR3 DNA is TGCGCCAGGACCACGGGATCCACCGGGGAGCTGTTTTTT. Translated: CARTTGSTGELFF.

This clone came up once. The rearrangement joins TRBV6-1 to TRBJ1-5; D uncertain. Germline loops: CDR1 MNHNS, CDR2 SASEGT. V gave up 2 bases and J gave up 6 bases, with 11 bases separating them. The CDR3 has 14 residues. CDR3 nucleotide sequence: TGTGCCAGCAGTGAATATAGTATAAGTCAGCCCCAGCATTTT. This gives the protein CASSEYSISQPQHF.

The chain employs TRBV5-1 and TRBJ1-2; TRBD1 is a possible D gene (5 bases). The germline V and J ends were trimmed by 4 bases and 3 bases, with 22 bases remaining between them. From germline, CDR1 is SGHRS and CDR2 YFSETQ. This CDR3 contains 17 residues. This CDR3 reads CASSLTPSAGGDYGYTF. The CDR3 nucleotides read TGCGCCAGCAGCCTGACCCCGTCTGCGGGAGGGGACTATGGCTACACCTTC.

V is TRBV18 and J is TRBJ2-1; 8 positions agree with TRBD2. Germline lookup yields CDR1 KGHSH and CDR2 LQKENI. CDR3 size: 17 residues. V was pared by 0 bases and J by 6 bases, with 10 bases of the junction left unmatched. CDR3 bases: TGTGCCAGCTCACCACCGATAGGAATCCGGGGGGGCAATGAGCAGTTCTTC. Its translation: CASSPPIGIRGGNEQFF.

The V call is TRBV5-6, the J call TRBJ2-4, with 8 bases aligning to TRBD1. Trimming took 4 bases from V and 1 from J; bases not matched to a gene: 7. From germline, CDR1 is SGHDT and CDR2 YYEEEE. The CDR3 has 16 residues. CDR3 protein: CASSQGQVMAKNIQYF. The CDR3 nucleotides read TGTGCCAGCAGCCAGGGACAGGTGATGGCCAAAAACATTCAGTACTTC.

The rearrangement links TRBV15 to TRBJ1-5; tentatively, D is TRBD1 (6 bases). The V gene lost 1 base and the J gene lost 4 bases, with 11 bases spanning the gap. The CDR3 totals 15 residues. Germline values: CDR1 LNHNV, CDR2 YYDKDF (reference sequence). This CDR3 reads CATSRADRLNQPQHF. The CDR3 region has the DNA TGTGCCACCAGCAGAGCTGACAGGCTGAATCAGCCCCAGCATTTT.

The CDR3 DNA is TGTGCCAGCAGATACAGGGTAAACTATGGCTACACCTTC. Its protein product is CASRYRVNYGYTF. This chain joins TRBV2 and TRBJ1-2; D is perhaps TRBD1 (6 bases). The V end lost 6 bases, the J end lost 2 bases, and 10 bases lay between the germline ends. Germline V lookup: CDR1 SNHLY, CDR2 FYNNEI. The CDR3 contains 13 residues.